This TCR beta chain was sequenced during a study of blood T cell repertoires in COVID-19. Overall study: Acute and convalescent COVID-19 samples came from the United States, Italy and Spain. T cells, B-cell-depleted T cells, or PBMCs supplied cDNA or gDNA.

Original methodology: Amplification of reference gene primers provided the estimated nucleated cell counts. Method: immunoSEQ multiplex PCR; TCRdb's copy keeps in-frame clones and lacks some. V, J and clone size derive from that table, while D and trimming were established from the DNA sequence. The table includes approximately 160,000 clones, 76% detected once. Germline loops: CDR1 SNHLY, CDR2 FYNNEI. The CDR3 loop spans 16 amino acids. Between the trimmed V and J ends, which lost 2 bases and 4 bases, there was a span of 14 bases. Material for sequencing was peripheral blood. This sequence originates from a woman aged 80 or older with acute or convalescent COVID-19. The chain links TRBV2 to TRBJ2-2; D is uncertain. The CDR3 DNA sequence: TGTGCCAGCAGTGAACCCGGGTGGAGAACCACCGGGGAGCTGTTTTTT. Translating it yields CASSEPGWRTTGELFF.